This T cell receptor beta chain was captured in a study of T cells in Graves' hyperthyroidism and ophthalmopathy. The V and J ends lost 6 bases and 0 bases respectively, with 8 bases between them. This CDR3 region has 14 residues. Germline V gives CDR1 SGHTA, CDR2 FQGNSA. Amplified TCR beta CDR3 regions derived from RNA transcripts. Researchers ran a first-round RT-PCR on the TCR CDR3 using the HTBI primer set. TCRdb itself ran the multiplex PCR reads through MiXCR, one entry per CDR3 protein. The table shows about 640,000 distinct CDR3 sequences, with less than 25% occurring only once. The clonotype was recovered from a man aged 25-45 years with Graves' ophthalmopathy. The V call is TRBV7-2, the J call TRBJ1-4; weak D call: TRBD1 (5 bases). The specimen sequenced was blood. This chain's CDR3 is CASRKQATNEKLFF. The CDR3 DNA follows: TGTGCCAGCAGAAAACAGGCAACTAATGAAAAACTGTTTTTT.